This is a list of T cell receptor beta chains from one sample in a study of response to subunit inactivated influenza vaccine. Via MiXCR, TCRdb re-called the RT-PCR reads, giving one row per CDR3 protein. The data hold over 150,000 distinct CDR3 sequences, with around 11% observed a single time. The sequences come from CD8+ T cells sorted from PBMCs, collected about 23 months after vaccination. The origin of the receptors is a man aged 45 to 75 who received an inactivated influenza vaccine. The CDR3 runs from the conserved cysteine through the conserved F or W. D genes are given only for firm matches. Part of the rows lack a size; the others show once, few, many or a class for expanded clones.

TGTGCCAGCAGTTTCGCTACAGGGCGCGAGCAGTTCTTC	CASSFATGREQFF	TRBJ2-1	TRBV27	few	.
TGCGCCAGCAGCCAAGACAGGGACGGTGTCAACACTGAAGCTTTCTTT	CASSQDRDGVNTEAFF	TRBJ1-1	TRBV4-3	.	.
TGTGCCAGCAGTTTGAGGTTCCGGGTAACCTACGAGCAGTACTTC	CASSLRFRVTYEQYF	TRBJ2-7	TRBV28	.	.
TGCGCCAGCAGCTTGGCCCACAACGCAGGGATAAACACTGAAGCTTTCTTT	CASSLAHNAGINTEAFF	TRBJ1-1	TRBV5-1	.	.
TGTGCCAGCAGTTTAGGGGTGCCCGGGGAGCTGTTTTTT	CASSLGVPGELFF	TRBJ2-2	TRBV12-3/TRBV12-4	few	.
TGCGCCAGCAGCCAAGATTTGGGCGGGGTAGGGTCCTACAATGAGCAGTTCTTC	CASSQDLGGVGSYNEQFF	TRBJ2-1	TRBV4-3	many	.
TGCAGCGTTGACCTAGCGGGAGTCACCGGGGAGCTGTTTTTT	CSVDLAGVTGELFF	TRBJ2-2	TRBV29-1	few	TRBD2
TGTGCCAGCAGCTACCACCCGGGGGAGCAGTACTTC	CASSYHPGEQYF	TRBJ2-7	TRBV7-9	.	.
TGTGCCAGCAGCCCCCGGACAGGGGGCGTTTCTGGAAACACCATATATTTT	CASSPRTGGVSGNTIYF	TRBJ1-3	TRBV4-2	many	TRBD1
TGCGCCAGCAGCTTGGAGGGGGGAGAGACCCAGTACTTC	CASSLEGGETQYF	TRBJ2-5	TRBV5-1	.	.
TGTGCCAGCAGGGGCCGGGAGCTCAATGAGCAGTTCTTC	CASRGRELNEQFF	TRBJ2-1	TRBV6-1	many	.
TGTGCCAGCTCACCGGGAACAGGGGGCTCCTCTTACGAGCAGTACTTC	CASSPGTGGSSYEQYF	TRBJ2-7	TRBV18	.	TRBD1
TGCGCCAGCAGCTTCACTAGCGGGAGGGAGGTTGCCGAGACCCAGTACTTC	CASSFTSGREVAETQYF	TRBJ2-5	TRBV5-1	many	TRBD2
TGCGCCAGCAGCTTGGGGACTAGCGGGAGACATGAGCAGTACTTC	CASSLGTSGRHEQYF	TRBJ2-7	TRBV5-1	.	TRBD2
TGTGCCAGCAGTTCATTGGGCGGGGCCTTTAATGAGCAGTTCTTC	CASSSLGGAFNEQFF	TRBJ2-1	TRBV12-3/TRBV12-4	.	.
TGTGCCAGCAGTTTTACAGGGTTCTCCTACGAGCAGTACTTC	CASSFTGFSYEQYF	TRBJ2-7	TRBV12-3/TRBV12-4	many	.
TGCGCCAGCAGCCAAGTTCTACAGTACAATGAGCAGTTCTTC	CASSQVLQYNEQFF	TRBJ2-1	TRBV4-1	few	.
TGTGCCAGCTACGACAGGGAAAATGAGCAGTTCTTC	CASYDRENEQFF	TRBJ2-1	TRBV27	few	TRBD1
TGTGCCAGCAGTTTATTGCTAGCGGGAGTGTTCGGGGAGCTGTTTTTT	CASSLLLAGVFGELFF	TRBJ2-2	TRBV27	.	TRBD2
TGTGCCAGCAGTTTAACGCTAGCGACTACAGATACGCAGTATTTT	CASSLTLATTDTQYF	TRBJ2-3	TRBV27	few	.
TGCGCCAGCAGCCCGGGGACAGGGGGCTATGGTGGCACTGAAGCTTTCTTT	CASSPGTGGYGGTEAFF	TRBJ1-1	TRBV4-1	few	TRBD1
TGTGCCAGCACCACCCAGGGACAGAGAATGAACACTGAAGCTTTCTTT	CASTTQGQRMNTEAFF	TRBJ1-1	TRBV28	.	TRBD1
TGTGCCAGCAGTCTCCGTTCGGCCCCGCCGGCAGATACGCAGTATTTT	CASSLRSAPPADTQYF	TRBJ2-3	TRBV12-3/TRBV12-4	.	.
TGTGCCAGCAGCGTAGCTACCCAGGGGAAGGGATATGGCTACACCTTC	CASSVATQGKGYGYTF	TRBJ1-2	TRBV9	.	.
TGCGCCAGCAGTGAGGGACAGGGCAGAAGCACAGATACGCAGTATTTT	CASSEGQGRSTDTQYF	TRBJ2-3	TRBV10-2	few	TRBD1
TGCAGCGTCCAGACTAGCGGAGCCTGGGATGAGCAGTTCTTC	CSVQTSGAWDEQFF	TRBJ2-1	TRBV29-1	many	TRBD2
TGCAGCGTTGACATGTTGACAGATACGCAGTATTTT	CSVDMLTDTQYF	TRBJ2-3	TRBV29-1	many	.
TGTGCCAGCAGCTCCCGGGACAGGGGTTACAATGAGCAGTTCTTC	CASSSRDRGYNEQFF	TRBJ2-1	TRBV7-8	few	TRBD1
TGTGCCAGCAGCCAAGTAGTTCCAGCGGAAATACAAGAGACCCAGTACTTC	CASSQVVPAEIQETQYF	TRBJ2-5	TRBV3-1	few	.